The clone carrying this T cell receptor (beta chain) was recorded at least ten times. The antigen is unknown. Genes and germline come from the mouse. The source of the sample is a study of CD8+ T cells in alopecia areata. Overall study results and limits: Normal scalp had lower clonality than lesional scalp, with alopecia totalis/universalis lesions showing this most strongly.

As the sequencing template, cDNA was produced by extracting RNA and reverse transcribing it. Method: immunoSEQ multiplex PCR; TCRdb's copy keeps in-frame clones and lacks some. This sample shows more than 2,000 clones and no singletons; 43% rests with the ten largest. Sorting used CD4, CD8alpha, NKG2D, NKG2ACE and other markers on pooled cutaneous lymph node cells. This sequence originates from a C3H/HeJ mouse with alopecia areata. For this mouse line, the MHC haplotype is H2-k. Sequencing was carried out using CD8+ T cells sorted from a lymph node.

The part of the CDR3 DNA that was read is TGTGCCAGCTGCCGGGACAGAAATTCGCCC. Protein product: CASCRDRNSP. The entire CDR3 sequence reads CASCRDRNSPLYF. V gene TRBV13-3 combines with J gene TRBJ1-6; TRBD1 agrees at 7 bases. The read ends 3 residues early relative to the CDR3; the germline J gene fills the gap. TRBJ1-6 belongs to the ORF category, with a function that is uncertain. This CDR3 has 13 residues. Germline V CDR1 and CDR2: NNHDY, SYVADS. Losses at the gene ends were 7 bases for V and 7 bases for J; bases not matched to a gene: 5.